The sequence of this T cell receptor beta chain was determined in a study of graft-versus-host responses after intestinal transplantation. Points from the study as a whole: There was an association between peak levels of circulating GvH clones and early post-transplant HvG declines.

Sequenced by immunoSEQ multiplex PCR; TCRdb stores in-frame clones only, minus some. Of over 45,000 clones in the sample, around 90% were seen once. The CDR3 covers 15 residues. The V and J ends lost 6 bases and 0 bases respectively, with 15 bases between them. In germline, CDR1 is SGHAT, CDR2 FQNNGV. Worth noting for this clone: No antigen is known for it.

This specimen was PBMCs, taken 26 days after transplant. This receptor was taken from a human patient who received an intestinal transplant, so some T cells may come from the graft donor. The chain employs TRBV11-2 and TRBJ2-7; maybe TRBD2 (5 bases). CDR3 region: CASSQTPEGSYEQYV. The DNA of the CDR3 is TGTGCCAGCAGTCAAACACCCGAGGGCTCCTACGAGCAGTACGTC.